What follows describes a single T cell receptor (beta chain). The antigen this receptor binds is unknown. Base qualities are not provided; no much larger clone lies one nucleotide away. This record comes from a study of untreated major depressive disorder (dated by TCRdb to about 2018). Some background on the complete study: The study was a cross-sectional case-control comparison of T cell phenotype and TCR repertoire between antidepressant-free major depressive disorder patients and individually matched non-depressed controls. Differences in Vbeta 5.1, Vbeta 11 and Vbeta 22 usage observed by flow cytometry in the whole cohort were followed up by sequencing. Study-wide conclusions, independent of this receptor: In every sequenced subject, the top five TRBV05-01 clones were all identified as private clones. In the sequencing data, TRBV25-01 and TRBV02-01 usage matched the flow-cytometry pattern without reaching statistical significance. A comparatively small study sample was produced by the strict matching and exclusion criteria, and the generalizability of findings was thereby limited. For the sequencing comparisons, one-tailed planned tests were applied to only three Vbeta families that had been selected in advance. Higher TRBV05-01 (Vbeta 5.1) usage among CD4+ T cells of depressed patients compared with controls was confirmed by sequencing, with p = 0.040 in a one-tailed test.

V gives up 5 bases and J gives up 8 bases, and the segment between their germline ends measures 10 bases. CDR1 and CDR2 are read off the germline V gene (reference sequence) as SEHNR and FQNEAQ. The CDR3 sequence holds 12 residues, the cysteine and phenylalanine included. Here the CDR3 DNA is all that survives: 36 bases in frame from base 1. The Qiagen DNeasy Blood and Tissue Kit was used to extract total genomic DNA from purified CD4+ T cells. Amplification and sequencing of the TCRbeta CDR3 region, as defined according to IMGT, were carried out with immunoSEQ immunosequencing protocols. The authors' pipeline ran thus. Raw sequence data were preprocessed by the immunoSEQ service for PCR and sequencing error correction. After being loaded into the immunoSEQ Analyzer, the data underwent further analysis with VDJtools v1.0.7. Patient-control differences were tested with the paired Wilcoxon signed-rank test. TCRdb took this table from immuneACCESS and kept in-frame rearrangements with V and J called. Such tables lack part of the clones; where checked against another copy, unresolved V genes explain under half of the gap, and the rest is unexplained. V, J and clone size are those of that table, while D and trimming were read from the DNA. The sample data list approximately 20,000 clones, and 85% to 90% of these were observed just once. The top ten constitute less than 1% of the sample.

For sex, age, current smoking status and body mass index, every depressed patient had a pairwise-matched non-depressed control. All participants were of European descent. Controls had no current or lifetime mood disorder and scored 5 or less on the Quick Inventory of Depressive Symptoms-Self Report. All participants were excluded for major medical conditions, Axis I/II comorbidities, regular medication or illicit drug use, or drinking over 100 g alcohol weekly. Approximately 29 ml of peripheral blood was collected into EDTA tubes from each participant. Using the BD IMag Human CD4 T Lymphocyte Enrichment Set, CD4+ T cells were purified from thawed PBMCs via magnetic negative selection. A purity of 90% to 95% was typically achieved with the CD4+ enrichment method, as confirmed by flow cytometry. A subgroup of 4 to 6 case-control pairs, chosen blind to chemokine receptor expression and flow-cytometric repertoire skewing results, underwent TCRbeta sequencing. Every blood sample was taken in the morning at 8:00 a.m., and Ficoll-Hypaque gradient centrifugation was used to isolate PBMCs. PBMCs were cryopreserved by gradual cooling to -80°C and stored in liquid nitrogen until assayed.

This clonotype was sampled from a woman aged 25 to 45 in good health. The source material was CD4+ T cells from PBMCs. The rearrangement joined TRBV7-9 to TRBJ2-1, with the D gene not clear enough to name. Here the CDR3 is given as CASSTSIYEQFF. The sequenced DNA: TGTGCCAGCAGCACATCCATCTATGAGCAGTTCTTC.